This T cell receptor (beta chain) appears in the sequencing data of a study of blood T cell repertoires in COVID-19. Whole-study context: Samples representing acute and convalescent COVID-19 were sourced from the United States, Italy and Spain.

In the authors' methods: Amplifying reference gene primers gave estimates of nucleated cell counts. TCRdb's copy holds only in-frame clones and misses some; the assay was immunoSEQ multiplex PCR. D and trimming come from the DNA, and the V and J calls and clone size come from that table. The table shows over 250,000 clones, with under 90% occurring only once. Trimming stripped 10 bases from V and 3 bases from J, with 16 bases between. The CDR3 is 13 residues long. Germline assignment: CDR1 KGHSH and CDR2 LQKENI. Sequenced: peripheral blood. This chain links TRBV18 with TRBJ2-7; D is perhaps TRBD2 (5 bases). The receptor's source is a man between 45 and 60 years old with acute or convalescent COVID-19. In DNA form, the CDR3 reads TGTGCCACCACCGAGGGTAGGAGCTACGAGCAGTACTTC. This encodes CATTEGRSYEQYF.